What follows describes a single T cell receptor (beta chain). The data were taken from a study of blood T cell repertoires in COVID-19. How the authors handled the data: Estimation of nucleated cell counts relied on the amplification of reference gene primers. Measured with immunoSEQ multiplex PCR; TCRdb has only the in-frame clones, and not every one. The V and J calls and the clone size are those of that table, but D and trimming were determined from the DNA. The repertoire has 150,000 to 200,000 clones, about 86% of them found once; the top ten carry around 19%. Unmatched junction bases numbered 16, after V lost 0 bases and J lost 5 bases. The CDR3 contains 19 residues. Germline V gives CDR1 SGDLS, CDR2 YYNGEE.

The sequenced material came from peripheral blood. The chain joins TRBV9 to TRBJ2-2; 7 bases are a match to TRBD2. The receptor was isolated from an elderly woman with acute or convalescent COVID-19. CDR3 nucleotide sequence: TGTGCCAGCAGCGTAGCCAATAAGGAGGGAGGGCCCTCGACCGGGGAGCTGTTTTTT. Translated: CASSVANKEGGPSTGELFF.